This T cell receptor (beta chain) comes out of a study of blood T cell repertoires in COVID-19. The wider study: COVID-19 samples, acute and convalescent, were from the United States, Italy and Spain. The cDNA or gDNA used as material had been derived from T cells, B-cell-depleted T cells, or PBMCs.

V lost 0 bases and J lost 6; bases outside the gene matches: 6. The CDR3 sequence is 15 residues long. The V gene's germline CDR1 is MNHEY and CDR2 SMNVEV (reference sequence). The assay was immunoSEQ multiplex PCR, and TCRdb's table has in-frame clones only and misses some. The top ten clones hold 6.8% of a sample with around 99,000 clones, around 88% of them seen once. This TCR came from a man between 50 and 59 years old with active or convalescent COVID-19. The sequenced material came from peripheral blood. V gene TRBV27 combines with J gene TRBJ1-1, with TRBD1 matching over 8 bases. CDR3 in DNA: TGTGCCAGCAGTTTATCGGGGACAGGACCTTCTGAAGCTTTCTTT. Encoded protein: CASSLSGTGPSEAFF.